This T cell receptor beta chain is from a study of metastatic and nonmetastatic thyroid tumors. TCRdb re-called the PCR reads through MiXCR. The table lists fewer than 35,000 clones, around 30% of them singletons. Thyroid surgery had not been preceded by any treatment in any patient. This clone was observed at least ten times. The specimen was blood. The TCR was taken from a female donor with papillary thyroid cancer or a benign thyroid nodule (not recorded which). Some clones in this sample may be carry-over from other donors' samples.

The CDR3: CASSIRGSGANVLTF. DNA for the CDR3: TGTGCCAGTAGTATCCGGGGCTCTGGGGCCAACGTCCTGACTTTC. This rearrangement joins TRBV19 to TRBJ2-6, with a possible D match to TRBD2 (5 bases). Germline V lookup: CDR1 LNHDA, CDR2 SQIVND (reference sequence). V lost 3 bases, J lost 0 bases, and 6 bases lay in between. The CDR3 contains 15 residues. Drawing the rest from reference TRBV19 and TRBJ2-6, the complete variable domain is DGGITQSPKYLFRKEGQNVTLSCEQNLNHDAMYWYRQDPGQGLRLIYYSQIVNDFQKGDIAEGYSVSREKKESFPLTVTSAQKNPTAFYLCASSIRGSGANVLTFGAGSRLTVL.